The 22 T cell receptor beta chains below come from one sample, sequenced in a study of blood T cell repertoires in COVID-19. Assay: immunoSEQ multiplex PCR; the TCRdb copy retains only in-frame clones and omits some. The sample lists approximately 30,000 clones, roughly 87% occurring once. Material for sequencing was peripheral blood. These receptors were collected from a man between 65 and 85 years old with active or convalescent COVID-19.

This chain joins TRBV28 and TRBJ2-5; TRBD1 aligns across 8 bases. Germline assignment: CDR1 MDHEN and CDR2 SYDVKM. The CDR3 spans 14 residues. V dropped 3 bases and J dropped 8; count of bases not matched to a gene: 8. The chain's CDR3 is CASSLGDRGGTQYF. CDR3 nucleotide sequence: TGTGCCAGCAGTTTGGGAGACAGGGGAGGTACCCAGTACTTC.

In this sample, this clone turned up a few times. The chain links TRBV12-3 or TRBV12-4 to TRBJ1-2; D unresolved. Trimming shortened V by 3 bases and J by 8 bases, and 13 bases separated the two germline ends. The length of the CDR3 is 13 residues. The CDR3 sequence is CASSFPTSQGYTF. The CDR3 bases are TGTGCCAGCAGTTTTCCGACCTCACAGGGCTACACCTTC.

CDR3: CASTGGGTGSYEQYF. For the CDR3, the DNA is TGTGCCAGCACTGGCGGGGGGACAGGGTCCTACGAGCAGTACTTC. This chain connects TRBV28 to TRBJ2-7, with D perhaps TRBD1 (9 bases). The V gene lost 7 bases and the J gene lost 1 base, with 17 bases spanning the gap. Germline V gives CDR1 MDHEN, CDR2 SYDVKM. CDR3 length: 15 residues. The variable domain in full, with the rest retrieved from reference TRBV28 and TRBJ2-7, is DVKVTQSSRYLVKRTGEKVFLECVQDMDHENMFWYRQDPGLGLRLIYFSYDVKMKEKGDIPEGYSVSREKKERFSLILESASTNQTSMYLCASTGGGTGSYEQYFGPGTRLTVT.

The gene calls are TRBV5-4 and TRBJ2-3; 7 nucleotides agree with TRBD1. This CDR3 is built from 15 residues. Looked up from germline, CDR1 is SGHNT and CDR2 is YYREEE (reference sequence). J was trimmed by 0 bases and V by 3 bases; bases with no gene match: 4. The CDR3: CASSSDRASTDTQYF. The CDR3 DNA follows: TGTGCCAGCAGCTCCGACAGGGCTAGCACAGATACGCAGTATTTT.

CDR3 coding DNA: TGTGCCAGCAGCACGGCTAACTATGGCTACACCTTC. Protein product: CASSTANYGYTF. The chain combines TRBV6-6 with TRBJ1-2; D is unresolved. This CDR3 has 12 residues. Between the trimmed V and J ends, which lost 6 bases and 0 bases, there was a span of 5 bases. Germline CDR1 and CDR2: MNHNY and SVGAGI (reference sequence).

V is TRBV18 and J is TRBJ1-6; no clear D. Deletions cut 3 bases from V and 10 bases from J, with 10 bases between. CDR3 length: 13 amino acids. The germline V gene has CDR1 KGHSH and CDR2 LQKENI. The DNA of the CDR3 is TGTGCCAGCTCACCTAGCGCCGGGTCACCCCTCCACTTT. Its translation is CASSPSAGSPLHF.

This chain connects TRBV29-1 to TRBJ1-1; TRBD1 agrees at 8 bases. Losses at the gene ends were 6 bases for V and 2 bases for J; bases not matched to a gene: 5. CDR1 is SQVTM, CDR2 ANQGSEA, per germline. The CDR3 is 13 residues long. In DNA, the CDR3 is TGCAGCGTACTGGGACAGGTCAACACTGAAGCTTTCTTT. Amino acids: CSVLGQVNTEAFF.

V is TRBV9 and J is TRBJ2-1; tentatively, D is TRBD2 (6 bases). V was pared by 4 bases and J by 4 bases, with 12 bases between. Germline V gene data show CDR1 as SGDLS and CDR2 as YYNGEE. The CDR3 is made up of 14 amino acids. The CDR3 sequence is CASSMGGEYNEQFF. CDR3 bases: TGTGCCAGCAGCATGGGAGGAGAGTACAATGAGCAGTTCTTC.

This clone was observed once. The V and J genes are TRBV5-6 and TRBJ1-3; D ambiguous. V lost 1 base to trimming and J lost 4 bases, with 18 bases between them. The CDR3 runs 17 residues. CDR1 is SGHDT and CDR2 is YYEEEE in the germline V gene. CDR3 sequence reads: CASSLSSTQTAGNTIYF. In DNA form, the CDR3 reads TGTGCCAGCAGCTTGAGCTCGACACAAACGGCCGGAAACACCATATATTTT.

The chain links TRBV7-9 to TRBJ2-7; D unclear. The CDR3 spans 11 residues. V lost 5 bases and J lost 2, with 4 bases in between. Germline V gene sequence: CDR1 SEHNR, CDR2 FQNEAQ (reference sequence). The DNA of the CDR3 is TGTGCCAGCAGCCCCGCCTACGAGCAGTACTTC. Protein product: CASSPAYEQYF. Drawing the rest from reference TRBV7-9 and TRBJ2-7, the complete variable domain is DTGVSQNPRHKITKRGQNVTFRCDPISEHNRLYWYRQTLGQGPEFLTYFQNEAQLEKSRLLSDRFSAERPKGSFSTLEIQRTEQGDSAMYLCASSPAYEQYFGPGTRLTVT.

CDR3 DNA sequence: TGTGCCAGCAGTTATTCCCATAGGAGGGGCACTGAAGCTTTCTTT. Encoded protein: CASSYSHRRGTEAFF. This chain joins TRBV6-5 and TRBJ1-1, with a possible D match to TRBD1 (5 bases). The germline V gene has CDR1 MNHEY and CDR2 SVGAGI. The germline V and J ends were trimmed by 3 bases and 4 bases, with 15 bases remaining between them. This CDR3 is built from 15 residues.

The count of this clone is one. The chain couples TRBV5-1 to TRBJ2-1; 14 bases align to TRBD2. This CDR3 comprises 17 residues. The V gene's germline CDR1 is SGHRS and CDR2 YFSETQ. Unmatched junction bases numbered 9, after V lost 3 bases and J lost 7 bases. DNA of the CDR3: TGCGCCAGCAGCTCTTTACCCGGGACTAGCGGGGGTAATGAGCAGTTCTTC. Translation: CASSSLPGTSGGNEQFF.

This chain uses TRBV28 with TRBJ1-6; D is uncertain. Germline CDR1 MDHEN, CDR2 SYDVKM. This CDR3 has 13 residues. V lost 7 bases and J lost 6, with 10 bases in between. The CDR3 spells CASTLSGNSPLHF. CDR3 coding DNA: TGTGCCAGCACCCTATCCGGTAATTCACCCCTCCACTTT.

The chain combines TRBV9 with TRBJ2-2; 11 bases line up with TRBD2. V dropped 0 bases and J dropped 4; count of bases not matched to a gene: 2. The germline gives CDR1 SGDLS, CDR2 YYNGEE. This CDR3 region has 16 residues. CDR3 loop: CASSVAGTSGTGELFF. The CDR3 nucleotides read TGTGCCAGCAGCGTAGCAGGGACTAGCGGCACCGGGGAGCTGTTTTTT.

The chain combines TRBV19 with TRBJ1-1; no clear D gene. This CDR3 is 14 amino acids long. Germline V gene lookup returns CDR1 LNHDA and CDR2 SQIVND (reference sequence). V was clipped by 3 bases and J by 1 base, with 9 bases between them. The CDR3 DNA follows: TGTGCCAGTAGTATGGCGGGCAGGAACACTGAAGCTTTCTTT. Residues: CASSMAGRNTEAFF.

The rearrangement links TRBV28 to TRBJ2-7; perhaps TRBD1 as D (6 bases). Germline-derived CDR1 and CDR2 are MDHEN and SYDVKM. Deletions cut 6 bases from V and 7 bases from J, with 10 bases between. This CDR3 is 11 amino acids long. DNA of the CDR3: TGTGCCAGCAGGGGGGCAGGGGAGCAGTACTTC. As protein: CASRGAGEQYF.

The chain is built from TRBV18 and TRBJ1-1; D is possibly TRBD1 (6 bases). The V and J ends lost 3 bases and 7 bases respectively, with 9 bases between them. This CDR3 spans 12 amino acids. Germline CDR1 reads KGHSH; CDR2 reads LQKENI. For the CDR3, the DNA is TGTGCCAGCTCACCGACAGGTCATGAAGCTTTCTTT. Its translation: CASSPTGHEAFF.

This clone was detected once. The V call is TRBV6-5, the J call TRBJ1-1; tentative D call: TRBD1 (5 bases). V was shortened by 10 bases and J by 3 bases, with 15 bases between the two germline ends. The CDR3 contains 13 residues. Germline assignment: CDR1 MNHEY and CDR2 SVGAGI. The CDR3 nucleotides read TGTGCCACCTCCCGACAGCGCTACACTGAAGCTTTCTTT. This codes for CATSRQRYTEAFF.

The chain uses TRBV9 and TRBJ2-5, with TRBD1 as a possible D gene (5 bases). V was shortened by 0 bases and J by 5 bases, with 17 bases between the two germline ends. This CDR3 contains 16 residues. Germline V gene data show CDR1 as SGDLS and CDR2 as YYNGEE. The CDR3 DNA reads TGTGCCAGCAGCGTAGGAGGTGGGCAGGGATACGAGACCCAGTACTTC. Translated, it gives CASSVGGGQGYETQYF.

The chain recombines TRBV28 with TRBJ2-1, with 10 bases that match TRBD1. The V gene's germline CDR1 is MDHEN and CDR2 SYDVKM. CDR3 size: 16 residues. V lost 4 bases and J lost 5; bases outside the gene matches: 8. CDR3 loop: CASSSAGTGVHNEQFF. DNA of the CDR3: TGTGCCAGCAGTTCAGCCGGGACAGGGGTCCACAATGAGCAGTTCTTC. Full variable domain (outside the CDR3, taken from reference TRBV28 and TRBJ2-1): DVKVTQSSRYLVKRTGEKVFLECVQDMDHENMFWYRQDPGLGLRLIYFSYDVKMKEKGDIPEGYSVSREKKERFSLILESASTNQTSMYLCASSSAGTGVHNEQFFGPGTRLTVL.

This chain joins TRBV9 and TRBJ1-1; 7 bases match TRBD1. The CDR3 loop spans 15 amino acids. Germline trimming cut 0 bases from V and 7 bases from J; bases unmatched to any gene: 9. Germline assignment: CDR1 SGDLS and CDR2 YYNGEE. CDR3 sequence reads: CASSVAEGARGEAFF. The DNA for the CDR3 is TGTGCCAGCAGCGTAGCGGAGGGGGCTAGAGGTGAAGCTTTCTTT.

V usage is TRBV27 and J usage is TRBJ2-1; 8 bases are a match to TRBD1. The germline gives CDR1 MNHEY, CDR2 SMNVEV (reference sequence). The CDR3 totals 15 residues. Trimming cost V 9 bases and J 6 bases; bases outside gene matches: 13. This CDR3 reads CASTSTGGSGNEQFF. CDR3 in DNA: TGTGCCAGTACTAGCACAGGGGGATCGGGCAATGAGCAGTTCTTC.